These T cell receptor beta chains were read from a single sample in a study of CD8 T cells in ankylosing spondylitis. A single record per CDR3 protein comes from TCRdb applying MiXCR to the 5' RACE reads. In the table there are 8,500 to 9,000 distinct CDR3 sequences, around 4% of which are singletons. Sequenced: blood, either unsorted or a sorted T cell fraction (not recorded which). All receptors derive from a female donor with ankylosing spondylitis or in good health (not recorded which). The CDR3 runs from the conserved cysteine through the conserved F or W. A D gene is named only where the DNA matches it firmly. Some rows have no size entry. The others give once, few or many, or a class for an expanded clone.

v_gene	j_gene	len	abundance	d_gene	CDR3nt	CDR3aa
TRBV9	TRBJ2-1	13	many	NA	TGTGCCAGCAGCGCCGACGGAGACAATGAGCAGTTCTTC	CASSADGDNEQFF
TRBV9	TRBJ1-1	12	many	NA	TGTGCCAGTCGCGGTGGGGCTGGAGGAGCTTTCTTT	CASRGGAGGAFF
TRBV5-4	TRBJ2-2	14	NA	NA	TGTGCCAGGGGCCGTTGGCCGAACACCGGGGAGCTGTTTTTT	CARGRWPNTGELFF
TRBV9	TRBJ1-2	13	medium-sized	NA	TGTGCCAGCAGCGGGGTAGAGTTCTATGGCTACACCTTC	CASSGVEFYGYTF
TRBV9	TRBJ1-2	14	medium-sized	TRBD1	TGTGCCAGCAGCTTTACGGACAGGAGCTATGGCTACACCTTC	CASSFTDRSYGYTF
TRBV9	TRBJ2-2	16	many	NA	TGTGCCAGCAGCCTCCGGGACTCGGGGGGCCGCCGGGAGCTGTTTTTT	CASSLRDSGGRRELFF
TRBV9	TRBJ1-2	11	many	NA	TGTGCCAGCAGCTCTCATGGTGGCTACACCTTC	CASSSHGGYTF
TRBV9	TRBJ2-3	16	medium-sized	NA	TGTGCCAGCAGCGTGGGACCCGGGACTAGCACAGATACGCAGTATTTT	CASSVGPGTSTDTQYF
TRBV5-4	TRBJ2-2	14	NA	NA	TGTGCCATCAGCCGTGGGCCGAACACCGGGGAGCTGTTTTTT	CAISRGPNTGELFF
TRBV21-1	TRBJ1-1	15	many	NA	TGTGCCAGCAGCAAAGGGTGGGGGCGCGTCACTGAAGCTTTCTTT	CASSKGWGRVTEAFF
TRBV9	TRBJ1-4	14	many	NA	TGTGCCAGCGGAGGGGACTCAAGCAATGAAAAACTGTTTTTT	CASGGDSSNEKLFF
TRBV9	TRBJ2-5	14	NA	TRBD2	TGTGCCAGCAGCGTGGCGGGGGGGGGCAAGACCCAGTACTTC	CASSVAGGGKTQYF
TRBV9	TRBJ1-6	18	many	TRBD1	TGTGCCAGCAGCGAGACGGGACAGCCGAGCTCCTATAATTCACCCCTCCACTTT	CASSETGQPSSYNSPLHF
TRBV9	TRBJ2-1	13	many	NA	TGTGCCAGCAGCGTAGTTAACGGCAATGAGCAGTTCTTC	CASSVVNGNEQFF
TRBV9	TRBJ1-2	15	medium-sized	NA	TGTGCCAGCACACTAGGACAGACCGCTAACTATGGCTACACCTTC	CASTLGQTANYGYTF
TRBV9	TRBJ1-1	17	many	NA	TGTGCCAGCAGCGTAGCTACGCAGCCTCCGTTGAACACTGAAGCTTTCTTT	CASSVATQPPLNTEAFF
TRBV9	TRBJ1-3	14	medium-sized	NA	TGTGCCAGCAGCGTGGGTGACTCTGGAAACACCATATATTTT	CASSVGDSGNTIYF